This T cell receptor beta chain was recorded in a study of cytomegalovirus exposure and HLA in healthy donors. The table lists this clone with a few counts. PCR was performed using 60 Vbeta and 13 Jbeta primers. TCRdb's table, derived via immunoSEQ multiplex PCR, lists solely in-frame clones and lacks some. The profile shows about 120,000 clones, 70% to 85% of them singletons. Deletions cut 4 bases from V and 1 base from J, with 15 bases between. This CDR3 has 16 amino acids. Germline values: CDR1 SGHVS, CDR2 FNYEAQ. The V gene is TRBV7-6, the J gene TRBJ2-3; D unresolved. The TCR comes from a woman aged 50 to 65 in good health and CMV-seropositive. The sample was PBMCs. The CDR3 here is CASSSVRVSGTDTQYF. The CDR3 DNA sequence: TGTGCCAGCAGCTCTGTTCGGGTTTCTGGCACAGATACGCAGTATTTT.